This T cell receptor beta chain stems from a study of T cells in Graves' hyperthyroidism and ophthalmopathy. This clonotype was counted many times. The antigen remains unidentified. Amplified TCR beta CDR3 regions came from RNA transcripts. HTBI primers drove first-round RT-PCR of the TCR CDR3. Each CDR3 protein is one row after TCRdb ran MiXCR on the multiplex PCR reads. The sample yields some 250,000 distinct CDR3 sequences, roughly 15% seen once. The diagnostic basis comprised clinical symptoms, serum thyroxine and TRAb, thyroid ultrasound and orbital computed tomography. Before ophthalmopathy appeared, progressors gave blood at initial hyperthyroidism diagnosis. Whole-study results and caveats: Researchers found most expanded thyroid clonotypes above 0.001 in blood as well. Ophthalmopathy cases were set apart from stable hyperthyroidism by a 13 V-J model.

With V trimmed by 2 bases and J by 5 bases, 20 bases remained unmatched. This CDR3 has 19 residues. The germline V gene encodes CDR1 SGHTA and CDR2 FQGNSA. This sequence was found in a woman in her fifties or sixties with Graves' hyperthyroidism that later progressed to Graves' ophthalmopathy. Sequences were obtained from blood. V usage is TRBV7-2 and J usage is TRBJ2-5, with 7 nucleotides matching TRBD2. CDR3 bases: TGTGCCAGCAGCTTAAAACGGGGGGTTAGCCCACGCTACGGGGAGACCCAGTACTTC. This encodes CASSLKRGVSPRYGETQYF. Full variable domain (remainder filled in from reference TRBV7-2 and TRBJ2-5): GAGVSQSPSNKVTEKGKDVELRCDPISGHTALYWYRQSLGQGLEFLIYFQGNSAPDKSGLPSDRFSAERTGGSVSTLTIQRTQQEDSAVYLCASSLKRGVSPRYGETQYFGPGTRLLVL.